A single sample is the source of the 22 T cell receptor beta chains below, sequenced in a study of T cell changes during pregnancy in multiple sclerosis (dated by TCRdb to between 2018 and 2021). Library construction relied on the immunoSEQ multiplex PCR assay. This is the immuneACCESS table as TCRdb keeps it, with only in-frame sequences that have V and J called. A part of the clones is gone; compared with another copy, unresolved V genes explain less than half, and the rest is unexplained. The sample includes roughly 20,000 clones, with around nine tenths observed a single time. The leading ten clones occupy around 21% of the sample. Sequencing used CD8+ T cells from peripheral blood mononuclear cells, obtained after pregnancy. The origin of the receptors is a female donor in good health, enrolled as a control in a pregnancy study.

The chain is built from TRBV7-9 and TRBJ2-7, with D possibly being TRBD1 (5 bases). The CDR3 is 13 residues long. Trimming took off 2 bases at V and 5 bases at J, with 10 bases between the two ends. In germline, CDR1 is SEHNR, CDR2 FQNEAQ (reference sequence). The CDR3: CASSLPSGNEQYF. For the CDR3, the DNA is TGTGCCAGCAGCTTACCCTCAGGGAACGAGCAGTACTTC.

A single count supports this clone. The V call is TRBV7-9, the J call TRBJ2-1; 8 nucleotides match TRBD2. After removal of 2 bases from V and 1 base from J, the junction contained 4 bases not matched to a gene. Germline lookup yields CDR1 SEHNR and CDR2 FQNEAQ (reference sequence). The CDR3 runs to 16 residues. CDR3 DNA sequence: TGTGCCAGCAGCTTATTGGCGGGGGGATCCTACAATGAGCAGTTCTTC. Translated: CASSLLAGGSYNEQFF.

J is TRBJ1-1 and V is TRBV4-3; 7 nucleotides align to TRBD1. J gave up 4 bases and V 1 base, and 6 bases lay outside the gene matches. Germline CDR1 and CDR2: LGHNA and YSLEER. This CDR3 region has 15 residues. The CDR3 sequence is CASSQVIDRATEAFF. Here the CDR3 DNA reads TGCGCCAGCAGCCAAGTAATAGACAGGGCCACTGAAGCTTTCTTT.

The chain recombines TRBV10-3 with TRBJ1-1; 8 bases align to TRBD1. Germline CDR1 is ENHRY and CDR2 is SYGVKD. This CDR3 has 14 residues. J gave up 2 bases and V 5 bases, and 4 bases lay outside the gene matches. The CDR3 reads CAISPDRGNTEAFF. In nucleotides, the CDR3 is TGTGCCATCAGTCCTGACAGGGGTAACACTGAAGCTTTCTTT.

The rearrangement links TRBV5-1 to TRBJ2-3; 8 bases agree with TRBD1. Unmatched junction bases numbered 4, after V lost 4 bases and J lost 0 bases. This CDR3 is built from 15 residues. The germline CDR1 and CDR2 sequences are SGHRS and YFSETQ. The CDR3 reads CASSPDRASTDTQYF. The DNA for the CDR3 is TGCGCCAGCAGCCCGGACAGGGCTAGCACAGATACGCAGTATTTT.

CDR3 region: CASSLSRRGNQPQHF. The CDR3 coding sequence is TGTGCCAGCAGTTTATCGAGGCGGGGGAATCAGCCCCAGCATTTT. V gene TRBV27 combines with J gene TRBJ1-5, with a tentative D call TRBD1 (5 bases). This CDR3 comprises 15 residues. V was shortened by 0 bases and J by 4 bases, with 10 bases between the two germline ends. Per germline, CDR1 MNHEY and CDR2 SMNVEV (reference sequence).

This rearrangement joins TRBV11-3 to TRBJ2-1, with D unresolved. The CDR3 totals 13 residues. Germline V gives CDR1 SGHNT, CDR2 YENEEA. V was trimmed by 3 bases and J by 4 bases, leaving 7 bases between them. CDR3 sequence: CASSFSLYNEQFF. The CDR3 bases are TGTGCCAGCAGCTTCAGTCTGTACAATGAGCAGTTCTTC.

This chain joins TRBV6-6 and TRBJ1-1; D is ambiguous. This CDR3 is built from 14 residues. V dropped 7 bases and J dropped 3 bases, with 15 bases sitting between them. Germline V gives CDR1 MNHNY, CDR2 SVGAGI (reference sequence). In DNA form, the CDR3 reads TGTGCCAGCACTCCGGGTCCTCGGGACACTGAAGCTTTCTTT. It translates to CASTPGPRDTEAFF.

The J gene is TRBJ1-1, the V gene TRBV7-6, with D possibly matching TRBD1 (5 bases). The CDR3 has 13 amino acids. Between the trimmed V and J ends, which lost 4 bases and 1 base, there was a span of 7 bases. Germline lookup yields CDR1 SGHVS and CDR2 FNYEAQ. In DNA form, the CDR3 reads TGTGCCAGCAGCTCCACAGGGAACACTGAAGCTTTCTTT. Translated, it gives CASSSTGNTEAFF. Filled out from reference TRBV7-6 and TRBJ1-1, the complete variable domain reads GAGVSQSPRYKVTKRGQDVALRCDPISGHVSLYWYRQALGQGPEFLTYFNYEAQQDKSGLPNDRFSAERPEGSISTLTIQRTEQRDSAMYRCASSSTGNTEAFFGQGTRLTVV.

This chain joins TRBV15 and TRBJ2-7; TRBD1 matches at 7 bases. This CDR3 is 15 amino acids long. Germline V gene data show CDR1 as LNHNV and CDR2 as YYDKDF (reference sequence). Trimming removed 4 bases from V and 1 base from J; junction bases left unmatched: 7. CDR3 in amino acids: CATSTDRDLSYEQYF. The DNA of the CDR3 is TGTGCCACCAGCACCGACAGGGATTTATCCTACGAGCAGTACTTC.

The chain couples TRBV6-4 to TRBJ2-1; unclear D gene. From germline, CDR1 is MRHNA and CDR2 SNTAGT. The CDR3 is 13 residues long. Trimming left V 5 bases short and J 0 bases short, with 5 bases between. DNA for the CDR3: TGTGCCAGCAGTCTTAGCTCCTACAATGAGCAGTTCTTC. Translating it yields CASSLSSYNEQFF.

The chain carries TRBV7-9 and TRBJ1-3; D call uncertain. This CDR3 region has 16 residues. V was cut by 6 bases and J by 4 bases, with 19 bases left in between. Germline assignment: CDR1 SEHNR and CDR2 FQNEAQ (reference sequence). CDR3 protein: CASRSGGGTFGNTIYF. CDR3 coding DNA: TGTGCCAGCAGGTCGGGAGGAGGCACTTTCGGAAACACCATATATTTT.

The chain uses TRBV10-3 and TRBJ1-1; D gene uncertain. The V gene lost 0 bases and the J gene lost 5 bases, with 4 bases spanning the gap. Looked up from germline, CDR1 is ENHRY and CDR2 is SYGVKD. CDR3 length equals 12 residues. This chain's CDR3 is CAISESLTEAFF. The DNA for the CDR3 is TGTGCCATCAGTGAGTCCTTAACTGAAGCTTTCTTT.

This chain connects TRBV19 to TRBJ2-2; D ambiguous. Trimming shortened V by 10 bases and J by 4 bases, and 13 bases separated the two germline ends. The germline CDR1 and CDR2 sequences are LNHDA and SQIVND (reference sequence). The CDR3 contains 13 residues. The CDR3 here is CAIQSSGTGELFF. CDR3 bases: TGTGCCATTCAGTCGTCGGGCACCGGGGAGCTGTTTTTT.

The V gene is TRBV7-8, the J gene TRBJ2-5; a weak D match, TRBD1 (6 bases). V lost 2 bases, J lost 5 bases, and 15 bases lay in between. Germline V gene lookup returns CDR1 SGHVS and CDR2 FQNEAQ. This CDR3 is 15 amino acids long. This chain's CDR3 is CASSLFPGQGETQYF. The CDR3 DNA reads TGTGCCAGCAGCTTATTTCCCGGGCAGGGGGAGACCCAGTACTTC.

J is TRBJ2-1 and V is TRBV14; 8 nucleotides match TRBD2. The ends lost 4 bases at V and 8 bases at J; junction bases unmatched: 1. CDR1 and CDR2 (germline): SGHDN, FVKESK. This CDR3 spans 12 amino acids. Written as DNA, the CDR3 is TGTGCCAGCAGCCCGGGGGGGGATGAGCAGTTCTTC. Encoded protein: CASSPGGDEQFF.

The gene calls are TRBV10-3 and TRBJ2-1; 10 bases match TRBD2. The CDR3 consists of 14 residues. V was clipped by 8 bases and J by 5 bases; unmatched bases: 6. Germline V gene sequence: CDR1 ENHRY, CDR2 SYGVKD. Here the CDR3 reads CAIGSGRLNNEQFF. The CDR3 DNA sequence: TGTGCCATCGGTAGCGGGAGGCTAAACAATGAGCAGTTCTTC.

CDR3 DNA: TGTGCCAGCAGCCCGGGACAGGGATACATTCAGTACTTC. It yields the protein CASSPGQGYIQYF. The chain recombines TRBV5-6 with TRBJ2-4; 9 nucleotides align to TRBD1. The V gene's germline CDR1 is SGHDT and CDR2 YYEEEE. The CDR3 is 13 amino acids. V was clipped by 4 bases and J by 8 bases; unmatched bases: 4.

CDR3 in amino acids: CASSLGTSDADTQYF. CDR3 DNA: TGTGCCAGCAGTTTAGGGACTAGCGACGCAGATACGCAGTATTTT. The J gene is TRBJ2-3, the V gene TRBV27, with TRBD2 matching 10 bases. Trimming cost V 2 bases and J 4 bases; bases outside gene matches: 3. Germline V gene sequence: CDR1 MNHEY, CDR2 SMNVEV (reference sequence). There are 15 residues in the CDR3.

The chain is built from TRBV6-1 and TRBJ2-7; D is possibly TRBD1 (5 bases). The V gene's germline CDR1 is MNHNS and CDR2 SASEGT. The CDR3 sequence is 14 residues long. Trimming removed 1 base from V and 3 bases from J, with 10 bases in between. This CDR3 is CASSEDRLDYEQYF. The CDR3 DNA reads TGTGCCAGCAGTGAAGACAGGTTAGACTACGAGCAGTACTTC.

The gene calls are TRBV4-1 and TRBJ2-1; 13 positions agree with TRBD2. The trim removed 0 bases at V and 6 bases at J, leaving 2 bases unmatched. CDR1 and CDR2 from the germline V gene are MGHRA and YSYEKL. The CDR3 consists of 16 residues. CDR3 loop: CASSQEGLAGVNEQFF. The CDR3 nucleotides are TGCGCCAGCAGCCAAGAAGGACTAGCGGGAGTCAATGAGCAGTTCTTC.

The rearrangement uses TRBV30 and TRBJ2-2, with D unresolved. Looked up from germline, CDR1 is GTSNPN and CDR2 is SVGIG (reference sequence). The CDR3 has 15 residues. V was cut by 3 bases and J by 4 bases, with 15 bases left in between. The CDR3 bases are TGTGCCTGGAGCGCTACCTTAGAGGTCACCGGGGAGCTGTTTTTT. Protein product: CAWSATLEVTGELFF.